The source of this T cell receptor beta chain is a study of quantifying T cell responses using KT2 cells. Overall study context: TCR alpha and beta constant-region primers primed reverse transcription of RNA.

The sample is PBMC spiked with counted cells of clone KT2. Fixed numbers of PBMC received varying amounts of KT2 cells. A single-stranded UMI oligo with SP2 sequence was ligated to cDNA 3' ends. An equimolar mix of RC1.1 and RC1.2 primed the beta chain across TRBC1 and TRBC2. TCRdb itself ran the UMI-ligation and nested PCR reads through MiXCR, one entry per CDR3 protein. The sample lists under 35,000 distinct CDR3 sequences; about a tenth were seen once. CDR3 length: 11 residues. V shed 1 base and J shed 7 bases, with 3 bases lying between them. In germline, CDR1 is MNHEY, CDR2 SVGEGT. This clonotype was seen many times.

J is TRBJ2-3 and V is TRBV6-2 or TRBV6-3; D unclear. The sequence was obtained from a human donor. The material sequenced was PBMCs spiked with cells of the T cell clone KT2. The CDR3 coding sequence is TGTGCCAGCAGTTACTACTATACGCAGTATTTT. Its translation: CASSYYYTQYF.